The entry below describes one TCR beta chain. What it binds is unknown. This entry is derived from a study of breast tumors, draining lymph nodes, adjacent tissues. Study results and limitations: Tumor and nontumor repertoires were significantly more similar in luminal-like than in basal-like breast cancer. Tumor TCR diversity was below lymph nodes but above nontumor tissue.

The lymph nodes were axillary draining lymph nodes from breast cancer patients. TCRdb reprocessed the multiplex PCR reads via MiXCR and lists one record per CDR3 protein. The sample gives 290,000 or so distinct CDR3 sequences, over 30% of which show up once; 0.85% to 1.3% is in the top ten. This CDR3 comprises 15 residues. The trim removed 3 bases at V and 4 bases at J, leaving 8 bases unmatched. In germline, CDR1 is LNHNV, CDR2 YYDKDF (reference sequence). The J gene is TRBJ1-2, the V gene TRBV15, with 7 bases identical to TRBD1. This sequence originates from a female donor with breast cancer. Some clones in this sample may be carry-over from other donors' samples. Material: axillary lymph node tissue. The chain's CDR3 is CATSSSRDSFYGYTF. CDR3 DNA sequence: TGTGCCACCAGCAGCTCCCGGGACAGTTTCTATGGCTACACCTTC.